This is a list of T cell receptor beta chains from one sample in a study of early T cells in non-severe SARS-CoV-2 infection. MiXCR, applied by TCRdb to the 5' RACE reads, yields one record per CDR3 protein. The sample contains about 45,000 distinct CDR3 sequences, more than 9% of which appear only once. The sample taken for sequencing was whole blood. The source of these receptors is an adult who was a healthcare worker with PCR-confirmed SARS-CoV-2 infection or an uninfected control (not recorded which). Both conserved end residues are part of each CDR3. D genes are given only for firm matches. Clone size is stated in some rows and not others, as once, few, many or a class when expanded.

D gene,V gene,clone size,J gene,CDR3 DNA,CDR3 protein
-,TRBV10-3,-,TRBJ1-1,TGTGCCATCAGTGAGGCGGGGGTTGGCACTGAAGCTTTCTTT,CAISEAGVGTEAFF
TRBD1,TRBV18,many,TRBJ1-6,TGTGCCAGCTCCACCCTAACCAGGAGTCGACAGGGGAAGACCGATTCACCCCTCCACTTT,CASSTLTRSRQGKTDSPLHF
TRBD1,TRBV6-5,-,TRBJ1-1,TGTGCCAGCAAAACAGGGGGCTATGGGAACACTGAAGCTTTCTTT,CASKTGGYGNTEAFF
TRBD1,TRBV6-2/TRBV6-3,many,TRBJ2-7,TGTGCCAGCAGAACGACAGGGGGAACTTACGAGCAGTACTTC,CASRTTGGTYEQYF
TRBD2,TRBV7-3,many,TRBJ2-2,TGTGCCAGCAGCTTATTAGCGGGAGCCGGGGAGCTGTTTTTT,CASSLLAGAGELFF
-,TRBV20-1,many,TRBJ2-5,TGCAGTGCTAGAGACGGCTCCCAAGAGACCCAGTACTTC,CSARDGSQETQYF
TRBD2,TRBV24-1,many,TRBJ2-5,TGTGCCACCAGTGATTTGACTAGCGGGACCTACCAAGAGACCCAGTACTTC,CATSDLTSGTYQETQYF
-,TRBV5-1,few,TRBJ2-3,TGCGCCAGCAGCTTGTCGGTTCAGGGGACAGATACGCAGTATTTT,CASSLSVQGTDTQYF
TRBD2,TRBV19,few,TRBJ2-7,TGTGCCAGTAGTGATCCCGGCGGGGGATTCTCCGAGCAGTACTTC,CASSDPGGGFSEQYF
TRBD2,TRBV2,-,TRBJ2-2,TGTGCCAGCAGTGAAGACGGTAGCGGGGGGCTCCTAAACACCGGGGAGCTGTTTTTT,CASSEDGSGGLLNTGELFF
-,TRBV27,many,TRBJ1-3,TGTGCCAGCACGGGGGCCTCCTCTGGAAACACCATATATTTT,CASTGASSGNTIYF
-,TRBV19,-,TRBJ2-1,TGTGCCAGTAAACAGAACGGGAGAGGCTCCAATGAGCAGTTCTTC,CASKQNGRGSNEQFF
-,TRBV7-2,-,TRBJ2-3,TGTGCCAGCAGCCCTCCGGGGCCCCCTTCCGATACGCAGTATTTT,CASSPPGPPSDTQYF
-,TRBV6-5,many,TRBJ1-1,TGTGCCAGCAGTTACTCCCCGGGGACGAACACTGAAGCTTTCTTT,CASSYSPGTNTEAFF
-,TRBV12-3/TRBV12-4,-,TRBJ1-6,TGTCCCAGCAGTTTTAACAGCCTAAATTCACCCCTCCACTTT,CPSSFNSLNSPLHF
-,TRBV12-3/TRBV12-4,-,TRBJ2-1,TGTGCCAGCAGTCCCAGTAGTGGCTACAATGAGCAGTTCTTC,CASSPSSGYNEQFF
-,TRBV5-1,-,TRBJ1-1,TGCGCCAGCAGCCAAGACGGGCCGAACACTGAAGCTTTCTTT,CASSQDGPNTEAFF
TRBD1,TRBV19,many,TRBJ2-3,TGTGCCAGTAGTTCATTGCCTGGGACAGTAAGCACAGATACGCAGTATTTT,CASSSLPGTVSTDTQYF
-,TRBV5-4,-,TRBJ2-1,TGTGCCAGCAGCCCCGGGGGCTTCCCTGACAATGAGCAGTTCTTC,CASSPGGFPDNEQFF
-,TRBV6-2/TRBV6-3,many,TRBJ2-7,TGTGCCAGCCTCCGGACCCTGGGGGGTAGAAACGAGCAGTACTTC,CASLRTLGGRNEQYF
-,TRBV6-1,medium-sized,TRBJ2-2,TGTGCCAGCAGTGTAGCCGATCACTCCTTCTCGGACACCGGGGAGCTGTTTTTT,CASSVADHSFSDTGELFF
-,TRBV11-1,few,TRBJ1-6,TGTGCCAGCAGCACCAATTCGGGCCTTAATTCACCCCTCCACTTT,CASSTNSGLNSPLHF
-,TRBV7-3,many,TRBJ2-1,TGTGCCAGCAGCTTAGGGGTGGGCGCCAATGAGCAGTTCTTC,CASSLGVGANEQFF
TRBD1,TRBV6-1,few,TRBJ1-5,TGTGCCAGCAGTCCGACAGGGAACAATCAGCCCCAGCATTTT,CASSPTGNNQPQHF
TRBD1,TRBV6-2/TRBV6-3,-,TRBJ1-5,TGTGCCAGCAGGTCCTCCGGACAGGATAGCAATCAGCCCCAGCATTTT,CASRSSGQDSNQPQHF
-,TRBV20-1,many,TRBJ2-1,TGCAGTGCTAGACCTCCTGGACGGAGCTCCTACAATGAGCAGTTCTTC,CSARPPGRSSYNEQFF
-,TRBV27,-,TRBJ1-4,TGTGCCAGCAGGCCCTTGGCAACTAATGAAAAACTGTTTTTT,CASRPLATNEKLFF
-,TRBV27,many,TRBJ2-5,TGTGCCAGCAGTTTTTCATTGGGCGAGACCCAGTACTTC,CASSFSLGETQYF